The rows below give T cell receptor beta chains drawn from one sample of a study of PD-L1 blockade in urothelial cancer. Clones were sequenced by immunoSEQ multiplex PCR, and TCRdb holds only the in-frame ones, with some missing. Among 25,000 to 30,000 clones listed, approximately 87% were seen once. The source material was PBMCs, sampled around atezolizumab (anti-PD-L1) treatment. The receptor set was obtained from a man aged 45 to 65 with urothelial cancer. The CDR3 runs from the conserved cysteine through the conserved F or W. The order of the fields is D gene, clone size, V gene, J gene, CDR3 protein, CDR3 DNA. D genes are given only for firm matches. Size is stated for part of the rows, as once, few or many counts, or as a class when the clone is expanded.

d_gene: TRBD1
abundance: .
v_gene: TRBV5-1
j_gene: TRBJ2-5
CDR3aa: CASSSATGGISRETQYF
CDR3nt: TGCGCCAGCAGCTCGGCAACAGGGGGCATTTCCCGGGAGACCCAGTACTTC

d_gene: .
abundance: .
v_gene: TRBV6-1
j_gene: TRBJ2-6
CDR3aa: CASSEQGFPSGANVLTF
CDR3nt: TGTGCCAGCAGTGAACAGGGGTTCCCATCGGGGGCCAACGTCCTGACTTTC

d_gene: .
abundance: .
v_gene: TRBV14
j_gene: TRBJ1-2
CDR3aa: CASSPLFRGADGYTF
CDR3nt: TGTGCCAGCAGCCCGCTATTCCGGGGGGCTGATGGCTACACCTTC

d_gene: .
abundance: once
v_gene: TRBV14
j_gene: TRBJ1-1
CDR3aa: CASSQDFAGIRFGTEAFF
CDR3nt: TGTGCCAGCAGCCAAGATTTTGCAGGGATAAGGTTTGGCACTGAAGCTTTCTTT

d_gene: .
abundance: .
v_gene: TRBV11-2
j_gene: TRBJ2-7
CDR3aa: CASSLGRGGVYEQYF
CDR3nt: TGTGCCAGCAGCTTAGGGAGGGGAGGAGTCTACGAGCAGTACTTC

d_gene: .
abundance: .
v_gene: TRBV6-6
j_gene: TRBJ2-7
CDR3aa: CASLGDYSYEQYF
CDR3nt: TGTGCCAGCTTAGGGGATTACTCCTACGAGCAGTACTTC

d_gene: .
abundance: .
v_gene: TRBV6-1
j_gene: TRBJ1-2
CDR3aa: CASSEFPASGRYTF
CDR3nt: TGTGCCAGCAGTGAATTTCCAGCTAGTGGCCGCTACACCTTC

d_gene: .
abundance: .
v_gene: TRBV6-4
j_gene: TRBJ1-2
CDR3aa: CASSDSGAISGGYTF
CDR3nt: TGTGCCAGCAGTGACTCGGGGGCTATTTCGGGTGGCTACACCTTC

d_gene: .
abundance: .
v_gene: TRBV7-2
j_gene: TRBJ2-7
CDR3aa: CASSRGYTREQYF
CDR3nt: TGTGCCAGCAGCCGAGGATACACGCGGGAGCAGTACTTC

d_gene: .
abundance: .
v_gene: TRBV19
j_gene: TRBJ1-4
CDR3aa: CASSMGQRNEKLFF
CDR3nt: TGTGCCAGTAGTATGGGGCAGAGAAATGAAAAACTGTTTTTT

d_gene: .
abundance: .
v_gene: TRBV5-3
j_gene: TRBJ2-1
CDR3aa: CARSYHRVSCNEQFF
CDR3nt: TGTGCCAGAAGCTACCACAGGGTGTCCTGCAATGAGCAGTTCTTC

d_gene: .
abundance: .
v_gene: TRBV15
j_gene: TRBJ2-5
CDR3aa: CATSRDLGLGETQYF
CDR3nt: TGTGCCACCAGCAGAGATCTTGGGCTTGGAGAGACCCAGTACTTC

d_gene: .
abundance: .
v_gene: TRBV19
j_gene: TRBJ2-1
CDR3aa: CASTSGTNPSRQFF
CDR3nt: TGTGCCAGTACCTCCGGGACAAATCCCTCCAGGCAGTTCTTC

d_gene: TRBD1
abundance: .
v_gene: TRBV27
j_gene: TRBJ1-2
CDR3aa: CASSETGGPNYGYTF
CDR3nt: TGTGCCAGCAGTGAGACAGGGGGTCCTAACTATGGCTACACCTTC

d_gene: TRBD1
abundance: .
v_gene: TRBV19
j_gene: TRBJ2-3
CDR3aa: CASQGDSASYTQYF
CDR3nt: TGTGCCAGCCAGGGGGACAGCGCATCCTATACGCAGTATTTT

d_gene: TRBD1
abundance: .
v_gene: TRBV29-1
j_gene: TRBJ2-1
CDR3aa: CSVERDRGSYNEQFF
CDR3nt: TGCAGCGTTGAGAGGGACAGGGGGTCCTACAATGAGCAGTTCTTC

d_gene: .
abundance: .
v_gene: TRBV27
j_gene: TRBJ2-3
CDR3aa: CASSPLGAGADTQYF
CDR3nt: TGTGCCAGCAGTCCACTTGGGGCAGGGGCGGATACGCAGTATTTT

d_gene: TRBD1
abundance: .
v_gene: TRBV12-5
j_gene: TRBJ1-2
CDR3aa: CASGGTGADGYTF
CDR3nt: TGTGCTAGTGGGGGGACAGGGGCAGATGGCTACACCTTC

d_gene: .
abundance: .
v_gene: TRBV27
j_gene: TRBJ2-3
CDR3aa: CASGGATDTQYF
CDR3nt: TGTGCCAGCGGGGGGGCAACAGATACGCAGTATTTT

d_gene: TRBD2
abundance: .
v_gene: TRBV18
j_gene: TRBJ2-1
CDR3aa: CASSPSGRSSYNEQFF
CDR3nt: TGTGCCAGCTCACCAAGCGGGAGGAGCTCCTACAATGAGCAGTTCTTC

d_gene: .
abundance: few
v_gene: TRBV19
j_gene: TRBJ2-7
CDR3aa: CASRSIGGGYEQYF
CDR3nt: TGTGCCAGTAGGAGCATCGGGGGAGGCTACGAGCAGTACTTC

d_gene: .
abundance: .
v_gene: TRBV19
j_gene: TRBJ1-1
CDR3aa: CASSIELETAMIRNTEAFF
CDR3nt: TGTGCCAGTAGTATAGAACTGGAGACCGCCATGATCCGGAACACTGAAGCTTTCTTT

d_gene: .
abundance: .
v_gene: TRBV6-6
j_gene: TRBJ2-6
CDR3aa: CASNPSGNSGANVLTF
CDR3nt: TGTGCCAGCAACCCCTCGGGGAACTCTGGGGCCAACGTCCTGACTTTC